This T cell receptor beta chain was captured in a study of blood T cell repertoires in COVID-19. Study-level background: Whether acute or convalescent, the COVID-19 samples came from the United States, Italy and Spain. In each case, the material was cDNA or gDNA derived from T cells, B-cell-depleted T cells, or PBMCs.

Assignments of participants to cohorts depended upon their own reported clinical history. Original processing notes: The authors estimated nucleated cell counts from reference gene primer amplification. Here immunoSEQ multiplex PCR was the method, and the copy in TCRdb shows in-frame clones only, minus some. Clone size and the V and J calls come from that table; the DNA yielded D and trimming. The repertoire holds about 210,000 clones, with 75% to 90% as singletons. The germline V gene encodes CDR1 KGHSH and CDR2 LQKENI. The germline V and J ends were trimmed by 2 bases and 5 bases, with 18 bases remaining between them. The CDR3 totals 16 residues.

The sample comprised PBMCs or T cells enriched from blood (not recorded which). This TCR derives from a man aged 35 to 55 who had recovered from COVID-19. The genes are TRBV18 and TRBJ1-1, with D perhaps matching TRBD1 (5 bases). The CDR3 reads CASSPSPQGTGTEAFF. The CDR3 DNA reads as TGTGCCAGCTCACCAAGCCCCCAGGGAACAGGAACTGAAGCTTTCTTT.